The rows below give T cell receptor beta chains drawn from one sample of a study of blood T cell repertoires in COVID-19. Here immunoSEQ multiplex PCR was the method, and the copy in TCRdb shows in-frame clones only, minus some. The sample yields about 170,000 clones, approximately 91% seen once. What was sequenced was peripheral blood. All receptors derive from a man aged 18-30 years with COVID-19, enrolled during active disease. CDR3s leave out the opening cysteine and the closing phenylalanine or tryptophan. D genes are given only for firm matches. Expanded clones get a size class; other rows say once, few or many, or leave the size out.

V	size	D	J	CDR3
TRBV9	once	NA	TRBJ2-7	ASSVGDSGYEQY
TRBV24-1	NA	TRBD1	TRBJ2-1	ATSDIDRVRGNEQF
TRBV2	NA	NA	TRBJ1-2	ASSEGSSYGYT
TRBV7-9	NA	TRBD1	TRBJ1-3	ASSQGQGWFSGNTIY
TRBV12-3/TRBV12-4	NA	NA	TRBJ1-2	ASSFGSYGYT
TRBV15	NA	TRBD2	TRBJ2-7	ATSPPGGRARYEQY
TRBV6-2/TRBV6-3	NA	NA	TRBJ2-1	ASTPLEHDPGF
TRBV28	NA	TRBD1	TRBJ1-6	ASSGPRGLPLH
TRBV4-3	NA	TRBD2	TRBJ2-1	ASSQGLAGPDNEQF
TRBV27	NA	NA	TRBJ1-6	ASSLDFSSPLH
TRBV30	NA	TRBD1	TRBJ2-7	ATIRRQGPYEQY
TRBV6-2/TRBV6-3	once	TRBD2	TRBJ2-1	ASSYPILAGSYNEQF
TRBV5-6	NA	NA	TRBJ2-1	ASSLGASRNEQF
TRBV13	NA	NA	TRBJ1-5	ASSTGGSNQPQH
TRBV7-9	NA	TRBD1	TRBJ1-1	ASSSRDRGQSEAF
TRBV11-2	NA	NA	TRBJ2-7	ASSPAPGGTGGSTYEQY
TRBV5-6	NA	TRBD2	TRBJ2-1	ASSLAGGGNEQF
TRBV11-2	NA	TRBD2	TRBJ2-3	ASSLDSQRESQY
TRBV3-1/TRBV3-2	NA	NA	TRBJ1-1	ASSQDWGRNTEAF
TRBV3-1/TRBV3-2	NA	NA	TRBJ2-7	ASSQVARPNEQY
TRBV19	NA	TRBD1	TRBJ2-7	ASSLTPGTGGEQY
TRBV9	NA	TRBD1	TRBJ1-6	ASSVAGQGSSPLH
TRBV5-1	NA	NA	TRBJ2-7	ASSLFYFGSYEQY
TRBV28	NA	TRBD2	TRBJ2-1	ASSYSGEQF
TRBV6-4	NA	TRBD1	TRBJ2-7	ANQGQGAYEQY
TRBV28	NA	TRBD2	TRBJ2-7	ASSIAGGDYEQY
TRBV24-1	NA	NA	TRBJ2-1	ATSDPLRAIHNEQF
TRBV24-1	NA	NA	TRBJ1-4	ATSETGFEKLF
TRBV7-9	NA	NA	TRBJ1-1	ASSLGAGTEAF
TRBV24-1	NA	NA	TRBJ2-1	ATSDLLNEQF
TRBV15	NA	TRBD1	TRBJ1-2	ATSLRDRLYGYT
TRBV9	once	NA	TRBJ2-7	ASSPPTRSYEQY
TRBV6-5	once	TRBD1	TRBJ2-5	ASSRQGETQY
TRBV2	NA	TRBD2	TRBJ2-2	ASRFWGGNTGELF
TRBV5-4	NA	TRBD1	TRBJ2-7	ASSLEGTDAYEQY
TRBV4-2	NA	NA	TRBJ2-7	ASSPSTGPADEQY